This entry concerns a single T cell receptor (beta chain). This clonotype was observed a few times. It has no known antigen specificity. The sample holds no much larger clone one base away, and base qualities are not on file. The data stem from a study of T-cell reconstitution after alpha-beta-depleted transplantation in children (TCRdb year 2016). Notes on the research overall: T-cell immune reconstitution after TCRalphabeta/CD19-depleted allogeneic hematopoietic cell transplantation in children was quantitatively tracked in the study by means of TCR repertoire profiling.

Trimming leaves V shorter by 3 bases and J shorter by 6 bases, with the junction holding 4 bases beyond the gene matches. CDR1 and CDR2 (ENHRY, SYGVKD) derive from the germline V gene. The CDR3 goes from the cysteine to the phenylalanine over 14 residues. Only the CDR3 DNA is retained, 42 bases long and in frame from the first base. Receptors were amplified or captured by PCR. The sequencer was an Illumina HiSeq 2500. Molecular barcoding was employed in the preparation of TCR libraries, with unique molecular identifiers being used to normalize TCRbeta repertoire quantification. TCRdb passed the public sequencing reads through fastp at Q25 and MiXCR, retaining productive beta sequences. Rows are combined by CDR3 protein, so each entry shows the most common genes and DNA. Within this sample are some 280,000 distinct CDR3 sequences, with more than 9% of them counted one time only. The top ten clones comprise about a tenth of the sample.

This sample comprised PBMCs from the stem cell graft donor, obtained from the stem cell graft. The sequence derives from a human donor who donated a stem cell graft to a child with SCID. The rearranged segments are TRBV10-3 and TRBJ1-5; 8 nucleotides in the junction match TRBD1. The CDR3 reads as follows: CAISDTGGVQPQHF. Read as DNA, the sequence is TGTGCCATCAGTGATACAGGGGGTGTTCAGCCCCAGCATTTT.